Shown below are 21 T cell receptor beta chains from a single sample sequenced in a study of T-cell reconstitution after alpha-beta-depleted transplantation in children (dated by TCRdb to 2015 to 2016). Library construction relied on PCR. For sequencing, an Illumina HiSeq 2500 was employed. Molecular barcoding was employed in the preparation of TCR libraries, with unique molecular identifiers being used to normalize TCRbeta repertoire quantification. The public reads were quality trimmed at Q25 with fastp and then assembled into clones with MiXCR by TCRdb, keeping productive beta chains. A single entry per CDR3 protein holds the most common genes and DNA from its merged rows. For this sample there are about 110,000 distinct CDR3 sequences; about 9.3% appear just once. Roughly 8% of the sample lies in the top ten. The sequencing here drew on PBMCs from the stem cell graft donor, taken from the stem cell graft. The receptors originated from a human donor who donated a stem cell graft to a child with acute lymphoblastic leukemia.

This clonotype has ten or more counts. This sequence joins TRBV15 and TRBJ2-2, with D possibly TRBD2 on 5 matching bases. CDR3 size: 15 residues. Germline V lookup: CDR1 LNHNV, CDR2 YYDKDF (reference sequence). V was shortened by 5 bases and J by 4 bases, with 14 bases between the two germline ends. The CDR3 sequence is CATSDPGRGTGELFF. CDR3 nucleotide sequence: TGTGCCACCAGCGATCCGGGCCGGGGCACCGGGGAGCTGTTTTTT.

This clonotype was seen ten or more times. The chain uses TRBV25-1 and TRBJ1-1; D gene uncertain. Germline V lookup: CDR1 MGHDK, CDR2 SYGVNS. The CDR3 covers 11 residues. V gave up 8 bases and J gave up 7 bases, with 11 bases separating them. CDR3 residues: CASDPGDEAFF. CDR3 sequence (DNA): TGTGCCAGCGATCCGGGAGATGAAGCTTTCTTT.

This clonotype has at least ten counts. The rearrangement uses TRBV6-1 and TRBJ2-1; 14 nucleotides align to TRBD2. The CDR3 sequence is 16 residues long. The germline V gene has CDR1 MNHNS and CDR2 SASEGT. V lost 6 bases to trimming and J lost 6 bases; unmatched junction nucleotides: 7. The DNA for the CDR3 is TGTGCCAGCAGCCCCGGACTAGCGGGGGGCTCCAATGAGCAGTTCTTC. It codes for CASSPGLAGGSNEQFF.

In this sample, this clonotype turned up many times. The rearrangement joins TRBV4-3 to TRBJ2-3; D is possibly TRBD1 (5 bases). V was shortened by 0 bases and J by 0 bases, with 10 bases between the two germline ends. Germline CDR1 LGHNA, CDR2 YSLEER. The length of the CDR3 is 16 residues. This CDR3 is CASSQDRRGSTDTQYF. The CDR3 nucleotides are TGCGCCAGCAGCCAAGATCGTAGGGGAAGCACAGATACGCAGTATTTT.

This clonotype has at least ten counts. The chain employs TRBV10-3 and TRBJ2-5; 7 bases match TRBD2. From germline, CDR1 is ENHRY and CDR2 SYGVKD. There are 12 residues in the CDR3. V shed 6 bases, J shed 5 bases, and the junction held 3 bases outside the gene matches. In DNA form, the CDR3 reads TGTGCCATCAGCGGACTAGGGGAGACCCAGTACTTC. Translation gives CAISGLGETQYF.

This clonotype was detected ten times or more. The rearrangement joins TRBV5-1 to TRBJ1-2; TRBD1 aligns across 7 bases. The ends lost 1 base at V and 4 bases at J; junction bases unmatched: 1. Germline CDR1 SGHRS, CDR2 YFSETQ. This CDR3 is built from 13 residues. This chain's CDR3 is CASSLTGVYGYTF. The CDR3 bases are TGCGCCAGCAGCTTGACAGGGGTCTATGGCTACACCTTC.

This clonotype came up many times. The chain uses TRBV5-1 and TRBJ2-6; D is undetermined. CDR3 length: 16 amino acids. Germline values: CDR1 SGHRS, CDR2 YFSETQ. Trimming pared 1 base from V and 0 bases from J, leaving 8 bases between. This CDR3 is CASSLPLASGANVLTF. The CDR3 DNA reads as TGCGCCAGCAGCTTGCCCTTAGCCTCTGGGGCCAACGTCCTGACTTTC.

This clonotype came up many times. This chain links TRBV5-5 with TRBJ1-1; possibly TRBD1 for D (6 bases). The V gene's germline CDR1 is SGHKS and CDR2 YYEKEE (reference sequence). The CDR3 covers 15 residues. Trimming took 1 base from V and 1 from J, leaving 11 bases between them. Written as DNA, the CDR3 is TGTGCCAGCAGCTTGACAGGGACCGAGAACACTGAAGCTTTCTTT. Protein product: CASSLTGTENTEAFF.

This clonotype has at least ten counts. V gene TRBV25-1 combines with J gene TRBJ1-2; 8 bases are shared with TRBD1. From germline, CDR1 is MGHDK and CDR2 SYGVNS. This CDR3 comprises 13 residues. V shed 6 bases, J shed 6 bases, and the junction held 6 bases outside the gene matches. CDR3 loop: CASSLPGQDGYTF. CDR3 nucleotide sequence: TGTGCCAGCAGCCTCCCGGGACAGGATGGCTACACCTTC.

This clonotype was detected ten times or more. J is TRBJ1-3 and V is TRBV6-1, with D maybe TRBD1 (5 bases). The CDR3 consists of 16 residues. V was pared by 6 bases and J by 0 bases, with 15 bases between. CDR1 and CDR2 from the germline V gene are MNHNS and SASEGT. DNA of the CDR3: TGTGCCAGCAGCCTCCAAACAGGTTACTCTGGAAACACCATATATTTT. Its protein is CASSLQTGYSGNTIYF.

This clonotype was found many times. The chain employs TRBV4-3 and TRBJ2-3; D possibly corresponds to TRBD1 (6 bases). CDR1 is LGHNA and CDR2 is YSLEER in the germline V gene. The ends were cut back, 4 bases at V and 2 bases at J, with 13 bases in the middle. The CDR3 extends over 15 amino acids. The CDR3 reads CASSRNRATTDTQYF. The CDR3 nucleotides are TGCGCCAGCAGCCGGAACAGGGCGACCACAGATACGCAGTATTTT.

The table lists this clonotype with many counts. This chain connects TRBV7-2 to TRBJ2-1, with 11 bases that match TRBD2. Germline assignment: CDR1 SGHTA and CDR2 FQGNSA. V shed 0 bases, J shed 4 bases, and the junction held 5 bases outside the gene matches. This CDR3 has 17 residues. This CDR3 is CASSLATTSGAYNEQFF. Written as DNA, the CDR3 is TGTGCCAGCAGCTTAGCCACGACTAGCGGGGCTTACAATGAGCAGTTCTTC.

This clonotype was seen repeatedly, ten times or more. V is TRBV5-1 and J is TRBJ2-7; D ambiguous. V was trimmed by 10 bases and J by 3 bases, leaving 23 bases between them. The CDR3 is 15 amino acids. Per the germline V gene, CDR1 is SGHRS and CDR2 is YFSETQ. The DNA for the CDR3 is TGCGCCGAGGATTACCCACCGGCAGTGAACTACGAGCAGTACTTC. Residues: CAEDYPPAVNYEQYF. The full variable domain, with the rest looked up from reference TRBV5-1 and TRBJ2-7, is KAGVTQTPRYLIKTRGQQVTLSCSPISGHRSVSWYQQTPGQGLQFLFEYFSETQRNKGNFPGRFSGRQFSNSRSEMNVSTLELGDSALYLCAEDYPPAVNYEQYFGPGTRLTVT.

This clonotype was detected many times. This sequence joins TRBV7-2 and TRBJ2-5, with 10 positions matching TRBD1. This CDR3 comprises 14 residues. Looked up from germline, CDR1 is SGHTA and CDR2 is FQGNSA. J gave up 5 bases and V 5 bases, and 5 bases lay outside the gene matches. In nucleotides, the CDR3 is TGTGCCAGCAGCACGACAGGGGGCATGGAGACCCAGTACTTC. Residues: CASSTTGGMETQYF.

This clonotype was counted ten times or more. V and J are TRBV12-3 or TRBV12-4 and TRBJ1-1, with a tentative D call TRBD1 (5 bases). The CDR3 has 14 amino acids. V was trimmed by 6 bases and J by 3 bases, leaving 14 bases between them. The CDR3 coding sequence is TGTGCCAGCAGACAGGTGAACGGGTACACTGAAGCTTTCTTT. Encoded protein: CASRQVNGYTEAFF.

In the case of this clonotype: This sequence may be a read error, since a much larger clone differs from it by one base. The chain joins TRBV6-1 to TRBJ1-1, with D perhaps matching TRBD1 (5 bases). The CDR3 runs to 14 residues. Germline CDR1 reads MNHNS; CDR2 reads SASEGT. The V end lost 7 bases, the J end lost 0 bases, and 12 bases lay between the germline ends. This CDR3 is CASTTGRVNTEAFF. The CDR3 DNA follows: TGTGCCAGCACTACAGGACGGGTGAACACTGAAGCTTTCTTT.

This clonotype was seen at least ten times. The germline gene is not matched at one end of the junction; a read error may be the cause. V and J are TRBV28 and TRBJ2-1; 8 nucleotides match TRBD1. The CDR3 loop spans 12 amino acids. Germline loops: CDR1 MDHEN, CDR2 SYDVKM. CDR3 sequence: CASSLGRGQEQF. CDR3 nucleotides: TGTGCCAGCAGTTTGGGTCGGGGACAGGAACAATTC.

Many counts were recorded for this clonotype. The V call is TRBV12-3 or TRBV12-4, the J call TRBJ2-7; 7 nucleotides agree with TRBD1. Unmatched junction bases numbered 7, after V lost 3 bases and J lost 2 bases. This CDR3 has 15 amino acids. The CDR3 nucleotides read TGTGCCAGCAGTTTCTTTGGGGGACAGCCCTACGAGCAGTACTTC. Protein sequence: CASSFFGGQPYEQYF.

In its sample, this clonotype was seen many times. The rearrangement joins TRBV10-3 to TRBJ2-5; tentatively, D is TRBD2 (6 bases). This CDR3 has 15 residues. Germline lookup yields CDR1 ENHRY and CDR2 SYGVKD. V gave up 8 bases and J gave up 1 base, with 17 bases separating them. The CDR3 DNA is TGTGCCATCGGCCCCGGTTCTAGCGCCCAAGAGACCCAGTACTTC. Translating it yields CAIGPGSSAQETQYF.

There are many counts of this clonotype. V is TRBV24-1 and J is TRBJ2-1; D gene ambiguous. Trimming took off 0 bases at V and 0 bases at J, with 8 bases between the two ends. The CDR3 is made up of 16 amino acids. Germline V lookup: CDR1 KGHDR, CDR2 SFDVKD. The CDR3 region is CATSDLRADSYNEQFF. The CDR3 DNA reads as TGTGCCACCAGTGATTTGCGGGCGGACTCCTACAATGAGCAGTTCTTC.

This clonotype showed up many times. This chain connects TRBV14 to TRBJ2-5; no definite D call. CDR1 SGHDN and CDR2 FVKESK come from the germline V gene. The CDR3 runs to 12 residues. The V gene lost 4 bases and the J gene lost 4 bases, with 7 bases spanning the gap. In nucleotides, the CDR3 is TGTGCCAGCAGCCTGTTTCGAGAGACCCAGTACTTC. Encoded protein: CASSLFRETQYF.